The clone carrying this T cell receptor (beta chain) was detected ten times or more. The target antigen is unknown. The data stem from a study of regulatory T cells in long-lasting Graves disease. Notes on the study in general: Persistent disease preferred TRBV28, TRBJ1-2 and TRBJ2-5. What was studied was peripheral blood only, and not thyroid tissue.

Time point here: newly diagnosed GD, antithyroid drugs for less than 3 months. With RNA extracted from PBMCs as input, the TCR library was made. V was cut by 0 bases and J by 7 bases, with 15 bases left in between. Looked up from germline, CDR1 is MNHEY and CDR2 is SVGEGT. The CDR3 is 15 amino acids. CDR3 regions were amplified by Arm-PCR using iRepertoire HTBI primers to build TCR beta libraries. TCRdb ran MiXCR on the multiplex PCR reads and lists one entry per CDR3 protein. Of about 520,000 distinct CDR3 sequences in the sample, more than 10% were seen once. These records were also assigned to another study, of T cells in Graves' hyperthyroidism and ophthalmopathy. According to that study: The primer set for the first-round RT-PCR of the TCR CDR3 was HTBI.

This material consisted of peripheral blood mononuclear cells (PBMCs), taken at new diagnosis, from a patient treated with antithyroid drugs. The chain couples TRBV6-2 or TRBV6-3 to TRBJ1-2, with a tentative D call TRBD1 (6 bases). The TCR was taken from a woman in her twenties or thirties with Graves disease. This CDR3 reads CASSYSNRGRFGYTF. The CDR3 nucleotides are TGTGCCAGCAGTTACTCGAATAGGGGGAGATTTGGCTACACCTTC.